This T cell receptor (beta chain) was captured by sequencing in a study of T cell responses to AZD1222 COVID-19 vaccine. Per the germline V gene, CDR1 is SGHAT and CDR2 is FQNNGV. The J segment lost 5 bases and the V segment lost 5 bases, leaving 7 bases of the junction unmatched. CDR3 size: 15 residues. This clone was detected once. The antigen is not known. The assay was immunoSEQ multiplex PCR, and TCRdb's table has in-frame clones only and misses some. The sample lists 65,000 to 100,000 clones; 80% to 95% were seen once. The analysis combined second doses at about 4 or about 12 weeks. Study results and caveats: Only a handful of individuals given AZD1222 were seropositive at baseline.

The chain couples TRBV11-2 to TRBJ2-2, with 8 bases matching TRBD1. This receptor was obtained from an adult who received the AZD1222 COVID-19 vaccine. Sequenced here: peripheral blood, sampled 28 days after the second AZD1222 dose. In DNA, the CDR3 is TGTGCCAGCAGCACGTCCAGGGGGCGGACCGGGGAGCTGTTTTTT. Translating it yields CASSTSRGRTGELFF. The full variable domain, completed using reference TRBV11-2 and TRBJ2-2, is EAGVAQSPRYKIIEKRQSVAFWCNPISGHATLYWYQQILGQGPKLLIQFQNNGVVDDSQLPKDRFSAERLKGVDSTLKIQPAKLEDSAVYLCASSTSRGRTGELFFGEGSRLTVL.